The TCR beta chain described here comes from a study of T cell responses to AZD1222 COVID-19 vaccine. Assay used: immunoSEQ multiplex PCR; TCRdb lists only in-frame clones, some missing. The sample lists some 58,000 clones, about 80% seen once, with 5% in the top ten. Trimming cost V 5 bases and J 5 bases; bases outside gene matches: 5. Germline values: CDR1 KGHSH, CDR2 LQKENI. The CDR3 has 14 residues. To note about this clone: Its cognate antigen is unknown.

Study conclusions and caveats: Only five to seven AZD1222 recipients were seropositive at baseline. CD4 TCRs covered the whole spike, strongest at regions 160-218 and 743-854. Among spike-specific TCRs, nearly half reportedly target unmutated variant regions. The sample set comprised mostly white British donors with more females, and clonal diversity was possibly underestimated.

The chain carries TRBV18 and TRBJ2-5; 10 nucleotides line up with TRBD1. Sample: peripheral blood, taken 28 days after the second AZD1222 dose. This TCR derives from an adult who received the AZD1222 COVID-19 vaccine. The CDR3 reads CASSGTGVEETQYF. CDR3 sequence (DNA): TGTGCCAGCTCAGGGACAGGGGTTGAGGAGACCCAGTACTTC.